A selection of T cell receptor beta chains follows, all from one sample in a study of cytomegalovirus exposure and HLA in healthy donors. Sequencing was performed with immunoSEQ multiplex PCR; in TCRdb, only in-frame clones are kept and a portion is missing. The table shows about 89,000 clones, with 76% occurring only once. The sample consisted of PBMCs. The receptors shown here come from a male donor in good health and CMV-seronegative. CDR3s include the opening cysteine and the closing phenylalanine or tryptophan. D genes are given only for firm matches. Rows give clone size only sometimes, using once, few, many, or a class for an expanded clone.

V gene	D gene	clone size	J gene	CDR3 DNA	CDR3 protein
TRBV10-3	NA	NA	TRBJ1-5	TGTGCCATCAGTGACGGACACAATCAGCCCCAGCATTTT	CAISDGHNQPQHF
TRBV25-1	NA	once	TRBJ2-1	TGTGCCAGCAGAGAGACAGTTATGGGTCAATGGGAGCAGTTCTTC	CASRETVMGQWEQFF
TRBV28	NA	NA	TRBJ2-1	TGTGCCAGCAGCCCCGGTACTAGCAGCTACAATGAGCAGTTCTTC	CASSPGTSSYNEQFF
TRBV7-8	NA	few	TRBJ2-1	TGTGCCAGCAGTCCTCGAGGTGAGCAGTTCTTC	CASSPRGEQFF
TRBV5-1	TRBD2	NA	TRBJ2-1	TGCGCCAGCAGCCGGCCTTGGACGGCGGGAGGCCAGGGTGAGCAGTTCTTC	CASSRPWTAGGQGEQFF
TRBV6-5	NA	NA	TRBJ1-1	TGTGCCAGCAGTTACTCGAGAACTGAAGCTTTCTTT	CASSYSRTEAFF
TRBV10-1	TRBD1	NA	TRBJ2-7	TGCGCCAGCAGTGACCCCGGGACAGGGCCGTTCGAGCAGTACTTC	CASSDPGTGPFEQYF
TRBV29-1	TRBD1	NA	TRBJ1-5	TGCAGCGTTGAGTTAGGGGGCAAACAGCCCCAGCATTTT	CSVELGGKQPQHF
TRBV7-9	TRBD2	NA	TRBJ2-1	TGTGCCAGCAGCGCTCGGCTAGCGGGGTACAATGAGCAGTTCTTC	CASSARLAGYNEQFF
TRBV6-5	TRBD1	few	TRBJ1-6	TGTGCCAGCAGTTACGGGACAGAAATTCAACCCCTCCACTTT	CASSYGTEIQPLHF
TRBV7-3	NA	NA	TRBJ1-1	TGTGCCAGCAGCGAAGGGGCGAGCACTGAAGCTTTCTTT	CASSEGASTEAFF
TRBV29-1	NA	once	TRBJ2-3	TGCAGCGTCAACACAGATACGCAGTATTTT	CSVNTDTQYF
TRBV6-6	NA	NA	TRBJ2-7	TGTGCCAGCAGTCGGGGACAAGTCTACGAGCAGTACTTC	CASSRGQVYEQYF
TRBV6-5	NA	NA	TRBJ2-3	TGTGCCAGCAGTTACTCCCCTTCAGATACGCAGTATTTT	CASSYSPSDTQYF
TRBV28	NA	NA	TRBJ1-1	TGTGCCAGCAGATACACAAACACTGAAGCTTTCTTT	CASRYTNTEAFF
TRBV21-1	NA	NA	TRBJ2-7	TGTGCCAGCGACAACATCAGACAGGGACGAACCTACGAGCAGTACTTC	CASDNIRQGRTYEQYF
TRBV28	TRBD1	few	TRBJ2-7	TGTGCCAGCACCCACGGGACAGGGGTATACGAGCAGTACTTC	CASTHGTGVYEQYF
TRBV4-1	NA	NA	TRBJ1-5	TGCGCCAGCAGCCTGTCCCTCAATCAGCCCCAGCATTTT	CASSLSLNQPQHF
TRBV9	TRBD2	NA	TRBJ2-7	TGTGCCAGCAGCGTTCTAGCGGGAGGAGCCCTCTACGAGCAGTACTTC	CASSVLAGGALYEQYF
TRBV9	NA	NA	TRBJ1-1	TGTGCCAGCAGCGTAGCGCGGAACACTGAAGCTTTCTTT	CASSVARNTEAFF
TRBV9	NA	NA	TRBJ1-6	TGTGCCAGCAGCGTAAATCCCCTGAATTCACCCCTCCACTTT	CASSVNPLNSPLHF
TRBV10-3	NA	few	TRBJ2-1	TGTGCCATCAGTGAGTCTGACTTGCCTAATGAGCAGTTCTTC	CAISESDLPNEQFF
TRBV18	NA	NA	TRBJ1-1	TGTGCCAGCTCCCCACCAGCAGGGCAGACTGAAGCTTTCTTT	CASSPPAGQTEAFF
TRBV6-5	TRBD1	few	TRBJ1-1	TGTGCCAGCAGTCTACAGGGGGGATCGAACACTGAAGCTTTCTTT	CASSLQGGSNTEAFF
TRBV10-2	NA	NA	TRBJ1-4	TGCGCCAGCCGCGAGACACCCCGAGGGGAAAAACTGTTTTTT	CASRETPRGEKLFF
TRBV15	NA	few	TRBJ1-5	TGTGCCACCAGAGGGGAAGGGTTTCCTCAGCCCCAGCATTTT	CATRGEGFPQPQHF